The rows below give T cell receptor beta chains drawn from one sample of a study of beta chain features in type 1 diabetes. Sequenced by immunoSEQ multiplex PCR; TCRdb stores in-frame clones only, minus some. The sample shows around 180,000 clones, less than 10% of them seen only once. Sequencing was performed on central memory CD4+ T cells from blood. These TCRs come from a man in his late teens or twenties with type 1 diabetes. Each CDR3 is given with its conserved first and last residue.

CDR3: CAISPGALVPEAFF; V: TRBV2
CDR3: CASSPTGAGQETQYF; V: TRBV18
CDR3: CSVKREFLETQYF; V: TRBV29-1
CDR3: CASSVTGFQETQYF; V: TRBV9
CDR3: CASSQDVVGSRDEQFF; V: TRBV4-1
CDR3: CASSPGTGFLAQHF; V: TRBV18
CDR3: CASSLDHGSNQPQHF; V: TRBV5-1
CDR3: CASSGNRANYGYTF; V: TRBV18
CDR3: CASIYPMDTGELFF; V: TRBV6-5
CDR3: CASRWTGKDTEGYTF; V: TRBV6-1
CDR3: CASSSSQGAGNQPQHF; V: TRBV6-6
CDR3: CASGLVPGFGYTF; V: TRBV12-5
CDR3: CASRDYVNEQFF; V: TRBV6-6
CDR3: CASSPRREDRAALSGANVLTF; V: TRBV21-1
CDR3: CASSLGTSGHEQFF; V: TRBV7-9
CDR3: CASRLDRGFSYEQYF; V: TRBV28
CDR3: CASEVSSYEQYF; V: TRBV5-5
CDR3: CASSLAPAGGHTDTQYF; V: TRBV7-7
CDR3: CASSQNRVSGYTF; V: TRBV14
CDR3: CASSVLVSGGNEQFF; V: TRBV9